This TCR beta chain comes out of a study of blood T cell repertoires in COVID-19. The method was immunoSEQ multiplex PCR; TCRdb's version includes in-frame clones alone and lacks a portion of them. This table holds 120,000 to 150,000 clones, 80% to 90% found once. The length of the CDR3 is 17 residues. From germline, CDR1 is SGHTA and CDR2 FQGNSA. The V and J ends lost 10 bases and 6 bases respectively, with 27 bases between them. Sequencing was performed on peripheral blood. The receptor was derived from a human donor with acute or convalescent COVID-19. The donor label of this sample is uncertain. The rearrangement links TRBV7-2 to TRBJ2-2; D is possibly TRBD1 (5 bases). The CDR3 reads CATAKGSGRMQAGELFF. The CDR3 DNA is TGTGCCACCGCCAAGGGGTCAGGTCGAATGCAGGCCGGGGAGCTGTTTTTT.